The TCR beta chain under discussion was sequenced for a study of vaccination and CD4 T cells after COVID-19. Study-wide background: SARS-CoV-2 positivity in convalescent patients was established by nasal swab PCR; under 10 had mild and one severe disease. Post-vaccine sampling followed dose two by a median 72 days (range 14 to 241).

Trimming took off 6 bases at V and 9 bases at J, with 11 bases between the two ends. The CDR3 contains 11 residues. CDR1 is MNHNS and CDR2 is SASEGT in the germline V gene. Researchers used the Oncomine TCR Beta short-read assay to sequence DNA from cultured CD4+ T cells. TCRdb ran MiXCR on the PCR reads and lists one entry per CDR3 protein. The sample contains over 10,000 distinct CDR3 sequences, more than 75% of which appear only once. Worth noting for this clonotype: Antigen: not known.

Treatment defined: roughly 10-day PBMC culture with coronavirus spike peptide pools or control peptides (ViraFEST assay). ViraFEST used peptide pools to expand antigen-specific T cells before TCR sequencing. This receptor was identified in a human donor who had recovered from COVID-19. The chain has TRBV6-1 and TRBJ2-5; unclear D gene. The sequencing input was CD4+ T cells from blood, cultured in vitro. CDR3 protein: CASRHLLAQYF. The CDR3 coding sequence is TGTGCCAGCAGGCACCTGCTGGCCCAGTACTTC.